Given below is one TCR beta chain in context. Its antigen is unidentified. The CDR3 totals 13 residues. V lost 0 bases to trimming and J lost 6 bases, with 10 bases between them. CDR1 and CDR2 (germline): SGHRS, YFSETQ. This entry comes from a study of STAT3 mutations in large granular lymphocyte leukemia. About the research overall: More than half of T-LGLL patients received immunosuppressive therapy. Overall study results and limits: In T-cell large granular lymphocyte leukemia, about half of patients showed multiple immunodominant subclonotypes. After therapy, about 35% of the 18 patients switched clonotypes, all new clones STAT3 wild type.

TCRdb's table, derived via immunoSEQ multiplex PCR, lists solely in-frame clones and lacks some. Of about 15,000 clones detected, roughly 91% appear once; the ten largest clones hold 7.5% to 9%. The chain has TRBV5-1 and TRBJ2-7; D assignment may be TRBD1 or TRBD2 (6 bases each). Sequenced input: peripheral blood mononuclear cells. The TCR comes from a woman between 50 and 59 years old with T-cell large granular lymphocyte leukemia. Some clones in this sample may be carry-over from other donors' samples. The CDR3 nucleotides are TGCGCCAGCAGCTTGGAAGGGGGAGGCGAGCAGTACTTC. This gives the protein CASSLEGGGEQYF.